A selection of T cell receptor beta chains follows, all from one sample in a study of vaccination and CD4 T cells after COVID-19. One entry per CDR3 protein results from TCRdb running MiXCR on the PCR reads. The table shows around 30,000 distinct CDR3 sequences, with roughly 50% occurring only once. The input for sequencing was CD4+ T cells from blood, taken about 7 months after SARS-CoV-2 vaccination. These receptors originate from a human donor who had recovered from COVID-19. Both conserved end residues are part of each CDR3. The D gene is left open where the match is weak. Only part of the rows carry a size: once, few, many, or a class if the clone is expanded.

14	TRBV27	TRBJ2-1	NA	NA	CASTPQASYNEQFF	TGTGCCAGCACTCCCCAGGCTTCCTACAATGAGCAGTTCTTC
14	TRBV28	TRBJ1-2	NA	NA	CASSLAGLVGGYTF	TGTGCCAGCAGTTTGGCTGGGTTAGTCGGTGGCTACACCTTC
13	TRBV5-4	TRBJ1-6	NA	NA	CASSVEQNSPLHF	TGTGCCAGCAGCGTGGAACAGAATTCACCCCTCCACTTT
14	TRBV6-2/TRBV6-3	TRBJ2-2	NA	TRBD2	CASTVAGDTGELFF	TGTGCCAGCACCGTAGCGGGAGACACCGGGGAGCTGTTTTTT
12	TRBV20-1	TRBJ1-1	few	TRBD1	CSAKTGDTEAFF	TGCAGTGCTAAAACAGGGGACACTGAAGCTTTCTTT
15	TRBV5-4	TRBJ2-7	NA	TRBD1	CASSTGTGGIYEQYF	TGTGCCAGCAGTACCGGGACAGGGGGCATCTACGAGCAGTACTTC
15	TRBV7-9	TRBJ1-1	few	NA	CASSPTRTENTEAFF	TGTGCCAGCAGCCCTACAAGGACGGAGAACACTGAAGCTTTCTTT
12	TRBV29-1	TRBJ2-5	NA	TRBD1	CSAHRQGETQYF	TGCAGCGCCCATCGACAGGGAGAGACCCAGTACTTC
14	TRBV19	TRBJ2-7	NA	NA	CASSTSSSSYEQYF	TGTGCCAGTAGTACCTCTAGCAGCTCCTACGAGCAGTACTTC
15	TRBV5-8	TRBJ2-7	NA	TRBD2	CASRSLSSGRYEQYF	TGTGCCAGCAGATCCCTATCTAGCGGTCGCTACGAGCAGTACTTC
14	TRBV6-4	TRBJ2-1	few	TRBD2	CASSDSYVAGEQFF	TGTGCCAGCAGTGACTCGTACGTAGCGGGAGAGCAGTTCTTC
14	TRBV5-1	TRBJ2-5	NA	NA	CASSPWTGKETQYF	TGCGCCAGCAGCCCTTGGACGGGAAAAGAGACCCAGTACTTC
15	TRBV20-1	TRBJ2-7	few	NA	CSARWLETETYEQYF	TGCAGTGCTAGATGGCTAGAGACGGAAACCTACGAGCAGTACTTC
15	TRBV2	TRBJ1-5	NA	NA	CASNEPKAGNQPQHF	TGTGCCAGCAACGAGCCCAAGGCAGGCAATCAGCCCCAGCATTTT
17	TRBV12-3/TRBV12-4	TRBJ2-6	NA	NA	CASPRAQGLSGANVLTF	TGTGCCAGCCCCCGGGCGCAGGGGCTCTCTGGGGCCAACGTCCTGACTTTC